This TCR beta chain was sequenced for a study of T cell responses to AZD1222 COVID-19 vaccine. The CDR3 is 13 amino acids. The germline V and J ends were trimmed by 3 bases and 8 bases, with 11 bases remaining between them. CDR1 is MNHEY, CDR2 SVGAGI, per germline. TCRdb's table, derived via immunoSEQ multiplex PCR, lists solely in-frame clones and lacks some. The sample includes some 130,000 clones, roughly 82% seen only once; the top ten take roughly 3.9%. V gene TRBV6-5 combines with J gene TRBJ1-3; D is unclear. This receptor was obtained from an adult in good health. The sequencing here drew on peripheral blood, taken on day 0 of AZD1222 vaccination. This CDR3 is CASSYQPGDTIYF. The CDR3 DNA is TGTGCCAGCAGTTATCAGCCCGGCGACACCATATATTTT.